Each of the 22 T cell receptor beta chains below was sequenced from the same sample in a study of blood T cell repertoires in COVID-19. This table comes from immunoSEQ multiplex PCR, and its TCRdb copy is limited to in-frame clones, with some not included. Here the sample spans approximately 260,000 clones, about 87% being singletons. The sequenced material came from PBMCs or T cells enriched from blood (not recorded which). All receptors derive from a woman aged 40 to 55 with acute COVID-19.

This sequence joins TRBV15 and TRBJ2-3; D ambiguous. The ends were cut back, 3 bases at V and 8 bases at J, with 9 bases in the middle. CDR1 is LNHNV, CDR2 YYDKDF, per germline (reference sequence). The CDR3 totals 12 residues. CDR3 protein: CATSRSRGTQYF. CDR3 nucleotides: TGTGCCACCAGCAGGAGTCGTGGTACGCAGTATTTT.

The CDR3 region has the DNA TGTGCCAGCTCACCACAGGGGGCTTGGAACACTGAAGCTTTCTTT. Translation: CASSPQGAWNTEAFF. The chain employs TRBV18 and TRBJ1-1; TRBD1 matches 7 bases. Unmatched junction bases numbered 3, after V lost 1 base and J lost 1 base. The CDR3 totals 15 residues. The germline CDR1 and CDR2 sequences are KGHSH and LQKENI.

V gene TRBV9 combines with J gene TRBJ1-4, with 8 positions matching TRBD1. Germline trimming cut 4 bases from V and 7 bases from J; bases unmatched to any gene: 6. This CDR3 contains 14 residues. CDR1 and CDR2 from the germline V gene are SGDLS and YYNGEE. The CDR3 protein is CASSLYDRGEKLFF. The DNA for the CDR3 is TGTGCCAGCAGCTTATACGACAGGGGTGAAAAACTGTTTTTT.

This clone came up once. The chain uses TRBV12-3 or TRBV12-4 and TRBJ2-5; 8 bases match TRBD1. Trimming removed 10 bases from V and 5 bases from J; junction bases left unmatched: 6. The CDR3 extends over 12 amino acids. DNA of the CDR3: TGTGCCACAGGGGGCGATTCGGAGACCCAGTACTTC. Translating it yields CATGGDSETQYF.

About this clone itself: The same CDR3 arises from other DNA sequences in this sample as well. V usage is TRBV5-4 and J usage is TRBJ2-1, with 8 bases fitting TRBD1. CDR3 length: 15 residues. The V gene end was trimmed by 5 bases and the J gene end by 1 base; junction bases not matched to a gene: 5. Germline V gene data show CDR1 as SGHNT and CDR2 as YYREEE (reference sequence). CDR3 region: CASSLTGDSYNEQFF. The CDR3 DNA sequence: TGTGCCAGCAGTCTGACAGGGGATTCCTACAATGAGCAGTTCTTC.

This chain joins TRBV19 and TRBJ1-2; D unclear. The CDR3 extends over 15 amino acids. Germline V gene lookup returns CDR1 LNHDA and CDR2 SQIVND (reference sequence). Trimming took 4 bases from V and 2 from J, leaving 14 bases between them. As DNA, the CDR3 is TGTGCCAGTAGTACTCACTTACAGAGCAACTATGGCTACACCTTC. This gives the protein CASSTHLQSNYGYTF.

J is TRBJ1-4 and V is TRBV28, with 7 bases aligning to TRBD1. Germline trimming cut 3 bases from V and 7 bases from J; bases unmatched to any gene: 2. The CDR3 totals 13 residues. CDR1 is MDHEN, CDR2 SYDVKM, per germline. In DNA form, the CDR3 reads TGTGCCAGCAGTTTTACAGGGGCTGAAAAACTGTTTTTT. Its translation: CASSFTGAEKLFF.

V is TRBV5-1 and J is TRBJ1-2; possibly TRBD1 for D (5 bases). Germline V gene sequence: CDR1 SGHRS, CDR2 YFSETQ. The V end was cut by 5 bases, the J end by 6 bases, with 20 bases between. This CDR3 spans 15 amino acids. CDR3 in amino acids: CASSISGHRSNGYTF. DNA of the CDR3: TGCGCCAGCAGTATAAGTGGACATCGGAGTAATGGCTACACCTTC.

V and J are TRBV19 and TRBJ2-2, with D unclear. V was trimmed by 0 bases and J by 1 base, leaving 12 bases between them. Germline values: CDR1 LNHDA, CDR2 SQIVND (reference sequence). The CDR3 length is 17 residues. CDR3 residues: CASSIDLLRLNTGELFF. The CDR3 DNA reads TGTGCCAGTAGTATAGATCTCCTCAGACTGAACACCGGGGAGCTGTTTTTT.

The chain carries TRBV28 and TRBJ1-2, with 7 bases aligning to TRBD1. CDR1 is MDHEN, CDR2 SYDVKM, per germline. Trimming removed 10 bases from V and 8 bases from J; junction bases left unmatched: 16. The CDR3 is 14 amino acids. CDR3 region: CATLLEGAVRGYTF. DNA of the CDR3: TGTGCCACCTTACTAGAGGGGGCGGTACGAGGCTACACCTTC.

V gene TRBV13 combines with J gene TRBJ1-1, with a tentative D call TRBD1 (6 bases). Germline V gene lookup returns CDR1 PRHDT and CDR2 FYEKMQ (reference sequence). V was trimmed by 5 bases and J by 0 bases, leaving 13 bases between them. The CDR3 runs to 15 residues. The CDR3 loop reads CASSRGTPMNTEAFF. CDR3 nucleotide sequence: TGTGCCAGCAGCAGGGGGACACCCATGAACACTGAAGCTTTCTTT.

This clone has a single count. The CDR3 DNA follows: TGTGCCAGCAGGGACAGGGGCTACGAGCAGTACTTC. It is translated as CASRDRGYEQYF. V gene TRBV28 combines with J gene TRBJ2-7, with TRBD1 identical over 9 bases. CDR3 length: 12 amino acids. After removal of 6 bases from V and 3 bases from J, the junction contained 0 bases not matched to a gene. Per germline, CDR1 MDHEN and CDR2 SYDVKM.

This clone occurred once. The CDR3 DNA sequence: TGTGCCAGCAGCTTAGTCGGGACAACTCAAGAGACCCAGTACTTC. Translation gives CASSLVGTTQETQYF. The chain carries TRBV7-9 and TRBJ2-5, with D tentatively TRBD1 (6 bases). CDR1 is SEHNR and CDR2 is FQNEAQ in the germline V gene (reference sequence). CDR3 length: 15 amino acids. V shed 1 base and J shed 2 bases, with 11 bases lying between them.

This chain uses TRBV30 with TRBJ1-6; D not certain. The CDR3 contains 12 residues. The germline V gene has CDR1 GTSNPN and CDR2 SVGIG (reference sequence). V lost 0 bases and J lost 14, with 11 bases in between. DNA for the CDR3: TGTGCCTGGAGTGTGGCGGGAAGAACCCTCCACTTT. Encoded protein: CAWSVAGRTLHF.

This chain uses TRBV10-3 with TRBJ1-1; possible D gene TRBD1, 6 bases. There are 14 residues in the CDR3. Deletions cut 3 bases from V and 1 base from J, with 9 bases between. Germline V gene sequence: CDR1 ENHRY, CDR2 SYGVKD. CDR3 nucleotides: TGTGCCATCAGTGATACAGGGAGGAACACTGAAGCTTTCTTT. As protein: CAISDTGRNTEAFF.

The chain employs TRBV6-5 and TRBJ1-2, with D tentatively TRBD1 (6 bases). V shed 4 bases and J shed 3 bases, with 9 bases lying between them. This CDR3 has 13 amino acids. Germline CDR1 reads MNHEY; CDR2 reads SVGAGI. The CDR3 is CASSFGQYYGYTF. The CDR3 DNA is TGTGCCAGCAGTTTCGGACAGTACTATGGCTACACCTTC.

The genes are TRBV9 and TRBJ1-2, with D perhaps matching TRBD1 (5 bases). Trimming removed 4 bases from V and 0 bases from J, with 16 bases in between. The germline gives CDR1 SGDLS, CDR2 YYNGEE. The CDR3 has 16 amino acids. CDR3 coding DNA: TGTGCCAGCAGCCCCGGGGGGGGTTTCCCTAACTATGGCTACACCTTC. Its translation is CASSPGGGFPNYGYTF.

The rearrangement joins TRBV5-4 to TRBJ2-3, with D uncertain. Trimming left V 4 bases short and J 2 bases short, with 5 bases between. This CDR3 contains 12 residues. The V gene's germline CDR1 is SGHNT and CDR2 YYREEE (reference sequence). CDR3 amino acids: CASSLFTDTQYF. CDR3 DNA sequence: TGTGCCAGCAGCCTCTTCACAGATACGCAGTATTTT.

The chain employs TRBV11-3 and TRBJ2-5; weak D call: TRBD1 (6 bases). V lost 5 bases to trimming and J lost 3 bases, with 16 bases between them. Germline V gene sequence: CDR1 SGHNT, CDR2 YENEEA. The CDR3 consists of 15 residues. The CDR3 DNA is TGTGCCAGCAGCCTTGGGACACGGCTGAAAGAGACCCAGTACTTC. It specifies CASSLGTRLKETQYF.

The V gene is TRBV29-1, the J gene TRBJ2-1; D gene uncertain. This CDR3 spans 8 amino acids. The V end was cut by 6 bases, the J end by 8 bases, with 2 bases between. Germline CDR1 and CDR2: SQVTM and ANQGSEA. The CDR3 DNA sequence: TGCAGCGTCGATGAGCAGTTCTTC. It yields the protein CSVDEQFF.

V and J are TRBV5-1 and TRBJ2-5; 9 bases map to TRBD2. The CDR3 loop spans 15 amino acids. Germline trimming cut 4 bases from V and 4 bases from J; bases unmatched to any gene: 8. Germline lookup yields CDR1 SGHRS and CDR2 YFSETQ. CDR3 protein: CASSAGAGGPETQYF. The CDR3 DNA reads TGCGCCAGCAGCGCTGGGGCGGGAGGGCCAGAGACCCAGTACTTC.

The V call is TRBV7-2, the J call TRBJ2-4; TRBD1 matches at 9 bases. Trimming removed 8 bases from V and 8 bases from J; junction bases left unmatched: 10. Germline V CDR1 and CDR2: SGHTA, FQGNSA. This CDR3 comprises 14 residues. As DNA, the CDR3 is TGTGCCAGCGCCTCTACGGGACAGGGCGACATTCAGTACTTC. It specifies CASASTGQGDIQYF.